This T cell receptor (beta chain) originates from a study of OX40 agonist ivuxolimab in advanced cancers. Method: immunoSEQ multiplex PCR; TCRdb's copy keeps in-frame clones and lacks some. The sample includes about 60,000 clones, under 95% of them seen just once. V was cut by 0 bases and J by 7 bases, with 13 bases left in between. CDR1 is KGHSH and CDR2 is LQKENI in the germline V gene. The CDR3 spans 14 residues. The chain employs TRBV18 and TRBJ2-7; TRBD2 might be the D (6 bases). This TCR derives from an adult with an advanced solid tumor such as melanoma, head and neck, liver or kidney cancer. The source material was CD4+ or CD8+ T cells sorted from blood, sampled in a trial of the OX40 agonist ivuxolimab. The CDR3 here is CASSPPVFAGEQYF. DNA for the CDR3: TGTGCCAGCTCACCACCGGTATTCGCGGGGGAGCAGTACTTC.